One and the same sample provided the 4 T cell receptor beta chains below, sequenced in a study of T cell clonotyping in hematopoietic cell transplantation. Time point reported: recipient sample about 28 days before transplant, after cytoreduction. Sequenced by immunoSEQ multiplex PCR; TCRdb stores in-frame clones only, minus some. The profile shows roughly 80,000 clones, less than 96% of them singletons. The starting material was peripheral blood mononuclear cells, obtained before stem cell transplant. These receptors were taken from a woman aged 45-65 years with acute myeloid leukemia. Some clones in this sample may be carry-over from other donors' samples.

This sequence joins TRBV27 and TRBJ2-5; D is possibly TRBD2 (6 bases). The V end lost 5 bases, the J end lost 0 bases, and 16 bases lay between the germline ends. This CDR3 region has 16 residues. Germline V gives CDR1 MNHEY, CDR2 SMNVEV (reference sequence). This chain's CDR3 is CASSTRSRGDQETQYF. CDR3 DNA: TGTGCCAGCAGTACCCGGAGCCGCGGGGACCAAGAGACCCAGTACTTC.

This chain connects TRBV7-8 to TRBJ1-1; D may be TRBD1 (5 bases). There are 14 residues in the CDR3. Germline V gives CDR1 SGHVS, CDR2 FQNEAQ. The V end was cut by 0 bases, the J end by 7 bases, with 12 bases between. The CDR3 loop reads CASSLAIRASEAFF. CDR3 DNA sequence: TGTGCCAGCAGCTTAGCAATCAGGGCGAGTGAAGCTTTCTTT.

The CDR3 spells CASSTGQNQPQHF. CDR3 DNA sequence: TGTGCCAGCAGCACCGGACAGAATCAGCCCCAGCATTTT. The V call is TRBV13, the J call TRBJ1-5; perhaps TRBD1 as D (6 bases). Between the trimmed V and J ends, which lost 5 bases and 4 bases, there was a span of 9 bases. The CDR3 consists of 13 residues. The germline gives CDR1 PRHDT, CDR2 FYEKMQ (reference sequence).

V and J are TRBV20-1 and TRBJ2-1; no reliable D call. With 6 bases removed from V and 9 bases from J, the gap between germline ends came to 12 bases. Germline CDR1 DFQATT, CDR2 SNEGSKA (reference sequence). This CDR3 region has 11 residues. Here the CDR3 reads CSALRAAEQFF. The CDR3 bases are TGCAGTGCCCTTCGGGCAGCTGAGCAGTTCTTC.